This TCR beta chain was found in a study of blood T cell repertoires in COVID-19 (dated by TCRdb to between 2020 and 2021). Regarding the research as a whole: The collaborator samples originated in the United States, Italy and Spain and spanned the acute and convalescent phases of COVID-19. The prospective study material was composed of cDNA or gDNA derived from T cells, B-cell-depleted T cells, or PBMCs. Subjects who had been exposed to COVID-19, were actively infected with it, or had recovered from it provided the deeply sampled blood TCRbeta repertoires that made up the dataset. The repertoires were released in a freely available public database intended as a resource for research on the immune response to SARS-CoV-2. The samples were drawn from the first 160 participants of the ongoing ImmuneRACE study and from about 1,200 subjects provided by 6 global collaborators. The sample metadata nearly always contained a de-identified subject ID, COVID-19 status, age in years and sex. Where HLA class I and class II types were available, the types were taken from metadata supplied by the sample provider, not from assay-based typing. The study at large found these results: Clinical and demographic metadata were provided uncurated, with the amount varying by source and participant.

TCRbeta CDR3 regions were amplified from genomic DNA by means of the immunoSEQ Assay, a bias-controlled multiplex PCR. Per the source publication's procedure: The number of nucleated cells in each sample was estimated by amplification of reference gene primers within the assay. Sequence reads were collapsed and filtered to measure the absolute abundance of every unique TCRbeta CDR3 rearrangement. Productive Simpson clonality was computed per sample as the square root of Simpson's diversity index over productive rearrangements. TCRdb took this table from immuneACCESS and kept in-frame rearrangements with V and J called. Such tables lack part of the clones; where checked against another copy, unresolved V genes explain under half of the gap, and the rest is unexplained. That table furnishes V, J and clone size, whereas the DNA furnished D and trimming. The sample table contains under 250,000 clones; only one count was recorded for approximately 83% of them. Jointly, the top ten make up 2% to 2.5% of the sample.

Turning to this clone: The target of this receptor is not known. Per-nucleotide qualities are absent, and no much larger clonotype sits a single base away.

The CDR3 runs 13 amino acids, cysteine and phenylalanine included. Only CDR3 DNA remains: 39 bases, in frame from the first base. From the germline V gene, CDR1 is SGHRS and CDR2 is YFSETQ. V and J are truncated by 0 bases and 7 bases respectively, leaving an intervening sequence of 8 bases. Each collaborating institution followed its own protocols to collect whole blood in K2EDTA tubes. For TCRbeta analysis, collaborators shipped samples as frozen whole blood, isolated PBMCs, or DNA extracted from either of those sample types. The chain links TRBV5-1 with TRBJ2-1, with a tentative D gene TRBD1 over 5 matching bases. The sequence was collected from an older woman with acute or convalescent COVID-19. The sequenced sample consisted of peripheral blood. CDR3 loop: CASSLGGPNEQFF. The nucleotide sequence reads TGCGCCAGCAGCTTGGGGGGCCCAAATGAGCAGTTCTTC.